This T cell receptor beta chain was identified in a study of blood T cell repertoires in COVID-19. Participant ages covered roughly 18 to 89 years across around 25 US areas. Assignment of participants to cohorts was predicated upon participant-reported clinical history. Symptom resolution, clearance, or two negative PCRs marked donors in Cohort 3 as recovered. Original handling: Quantification of nucleated cells was approximated via reference gene primer amplification. Produced via immunoSEQ multiplex PCR; TCRdb's table is partial and in-frame only. V, J and clone size reflect that table, while D and trimming were determined from the DNA. In the table there are some 260,000 clones, 80% to 95% of which are singletons. The receptor was derived from a woman aged 18 to 35 who had recovered from COVID-19. Sequencing was performed on PBMCs or T cells enriched from blood (not recorded which).

In DNA, the CDR3 is TGTGCCAGCGGGCCGGACAGGGTCATAGATACGCAGTATTTT. This codes for CASGPDRVIDTQYF. This rearrangement joins TRBV2 to TRBJ2-3, with TRBD1 matching over 8 bases. CDR1 and CDR2 from the germline V gene are SNHLY and FYNNEI. This CDR3 spans 14 amino acids. The ends lost 8 bases at V and 5 bases at J; junction bases unmatched: 9.